The rows below give T cell receptor beta chains drawn from one sample of a study of radiotherapy plus CTLA-4 blockade in lung cancer. Here immunoSEQ multiplex PCR was the method, and the copy in TCRdb shows in-frame clones only, minus some. Here the sample spans roughly 59,000 clones, about 70% being singletons. The specimen was peripheral blood, collected from a patient treated with radiotherapy plus ipilimumab. All receptors come from a human donor with non-small cell lung cancer whose response to radiotherapy plus ipilimumab could not be evaluated. The CDR3 runs from the conserved cysteine through the conserved F or W. Each record gives: D gene, CDR3 length, J gene, clone size, V gene, CDR3 DNA, CDR3 protein. D genes are given only for firm matches. Size tells how often a clone was seen (once, few, many) or the class of an expanded clone, and some rows leave it out.

TRBD2 | 17 | TRBJ2-1 | . | TRBV5-1 | TGCGCCAGCAGCTTGCTATCTAGCGGGGGACTCTACAATGAGCAGTTCTTC | CASSLLSSGGLYNEQFF
TRBD1 | 13 | TRBJ2-7 | . | TRBV9 | TGTGCCAGCAGCTTCGGACAGGCCTACGAGCAGTACTTC | CASSFGQAYEQYF
TRBD2 | 15 | TRBJ2-7 | . | TRBV11-3 | TGTGCCAGCAGCTTAGTAGGGGGACTAGGCTACGAGCAGTACTTC | CASSLVGGLGYEQYF
. | 16 | TRBJ2-3 | . | TRBV11-3 | TGTGCCAGCAGCTTTATGGCGGGACCGGGCACAGATACGCAGTATTTT | CASSFMAGPGTDTQYF
. | 13 | TRBJ2-5 | . | TRBV30 | TGTGCCTGGAGCGAGGACACGGCGGAGACCCAGTACTTC | CAWSEDTAETQYF
TRBD1 | 13 | TRBJ2-7 | . | TRBV4-1 | TGCGCCAGCAGCCAAGGACAGGGTCGGGAGCAGTACTTC | CASSQGQGREQYF
. | 15 | TRBJ2-7 | . | TRBV6-1 | TGTGCCAGCAGTGTCAACCGGGACATAGCCTACGAGCAGTACTTC | CASSVNRDIAYEQYF
TRBD2 | 14 | TRBJ2-5 | . | TRBV5-6 | TGTGCCAGCATGCGGGGGGCAGGGAGAGAGACCCAGTACTTC | CASMRGAGRETQYF
TRBD2 | 18 | TRBJ2-7 | . | TRBV7-3 | TGTGCCAGCAGCTTATCACCCCCAAATAGCGGGATAAGGTACGAGCAGTACTTC | CASSLSPPNSGIRYEQYF
TRBD1 | 15 | TRBJ1-2 | few | TRBV6-5 | TGTGCCAGCAGTTACCAGGGACAGACCTACTATGGCTACACCTTC | CASSYQGQTYYGYTF
TRBD1 | 15 | TRBJ1-4 | few | TRBV5-1 | TGCGCCAGCAGCTCACTGGGACAGCCTAATGAAAAACTGTTTTTT | CASSSLGQPNEKLFF
. | 14 | TRBJ1-6 | few | TRBV28 | TGTGCCAGCAGTTTAGCGGGTGAGGGCTCACCCCTCCACTTT | CASSLAGEGSPLHF
TRBD1 | 15 | TRBJ1-2 | . | TRBV2 | TGTGCCAGCAGTGAGAGTTGGGACAGAGCCACTGGCTACACCTTC | CASSESWDRATGYTF
TRBD2 | 15 | TRBJ2-7 | few | TRBV6-6 | TGTGCCAGCAGGCTAGCGGGGGGGCCCGCCTACGAGCAGTACTTC | CASRLAGGPAYEQYF
TRBD2 | 15 | TRBJ2-2 | . | TRBV6-4 | TGTGCCAGCAGTGGGGGACTAGGTTTGACCGGGGAGCTGTTTTTT | CASSGGLGLTGELFF
. | 13 | TRBJ2-1 | . | TRBV9 | TGTGCCAGCAGCGCCGACAGTTACAATGAGCAGTTCTTC | CASSADSYNEQFF
. | 14 | TRBJ2-3 | . | TRBV27 | TGTGCCAGCAGTTTAAACAGGGTGGCAGATACGCAGTATTTT | CASSLNRVADTQYF
. | 15 | TRBJ1-2 | . | TRBV6-5 | TGTGCCAGCAGTTACTCCCACGGACAGCTCTATGGCTACACCTTC | CASSYSHGQLYGYTF
TRBD1 | 15 | TRBJ1-1 | once | TRBV6-1 | TGTGCCAGCATCCCCCGGGACAGGGCTCTGGGTGAAGCTTTCTTT | CASIPRDRALGEAFF
TRBD1 | 16 | TRBJ2-3 | . | TRBV19 | TGTGCCAGTAGTATAGTAGCCGGGACAGGGGCTGGGGCGCAGTATTTT | CASSIVAGTGAGAQYF
TRBD1 | 14 | TRBJ1-2 | . | TRBV30 | TGTGCCTGGAGTGTAGACAGGGGGCTGGGGGGCTACACCTTC | CAWSVDRGLGGYTF
TRBD1 | 16 | TRBJ2-2 | few | TRBV4-3 | TGCGCCAGCAGCCGACTTGGACAGGGAGTACCCGGGGAGCTGTTTTTT | CASSRLGQGVPGELFF
. | 12 | TRBJ1-2 | once | TRBV7-9 | TGTGCCAGCAGCACACAGGGTAATGGCTACACCTTC | CASSTQGNGYTF
. | 14 | TRBJ1-2 | . | TRBV6-6 | TGTGCCAGCAGTTACGAGGGAGGGAACTATGGCTACACCTTC | CASSYEGGNYGYTF
. | 15 | TRBJ2-1 | few | TRBV6-5 | TGTGCCAGCACCTCTCCCGGCGGGAATTACAATGAGCAGTTCTTC | CASTSPGGNYNEQFF
. | 14 | TRBJ1-5 | . | TRBV6-1 | TGTGCCAGCAGTGAATTGGGGGCAGGTCAGCCCCAGCATTTT | CASSELGAGQPQHF
. | 14 | TRBJ1-5 | . | TRBV6-6 | TGTGCCAGCAGTTACATACAGGGAGAACAGCCCCAGCATTTT | CASSYIQGEQPQHF
. | 14 | TRBJ2-2 | . | TRBV11-3 | TGTGCCAGCAGCTTGCGGGGGAACACCGGGGAGCTGTTTTTT | CASSLRGNTGELFF
. | 15 | TRBJ2-1 | . | TRBV4-2 | TGTGCCAGCAGCCAAGGAGGGGGACCTTACAATGAGCAGTTCTTC | CASSQGGGPYNEQFF
. | 12 | TRBJ2-1 | few | TRBV29-1 | TGCAGCGCCCTGGAGGGCTACAATGAGCAGTTCTTC | CSALEGYNEQFF
TRBD2 | 20 | TRBJ2-3 | . | TRBV4-1 | TGCGCCAGCAGCCAAGATACCATGGGACTAGCGGGGTTGAGTGGAGATACGCAGTATTTT | CASSQDTMGLAGLSGDTQYF
. | 18 | TRBJ1-4 | . | TRBV9 | TGTGCCAGCAGCGTGGGGAACGGTGGGGCTGCAACTAATGAAAAACTGTTTTTT | CASSVGNGGAATNEKLFF
. | 13 | TRBJ1-1 | few | TRBV5-1 | TGCGCCAGCAGCTTGGGCAGGAACACTGAAGCTTTCTTT | CASSLGRNTEAFF
TRBD1 | 14 | TRBJ1-1 | . | TRBV5-1 | TGCGCCAGCAGCCACATAATCACAGGGGCAGAAGCTTTCTTT | CASSHIITGAEAFF
TRBD1 | 15 | TRBJ1-1 | once | TRBV19 | TGTGCCAGTAGTATTTTAAGGGGGCCGAGTACTGAAGCTTTCTTT | CASSILRGPSTEAFF
TRBD2 | 15 | TRBJ2-2 | . | TRBV29-1 | TGCAGCGTCGTAGGACTAGAGCCGAACACCGGGGAGCTGTTTTTT | CSVVGLEPNTGELFF
TRBD1 | 14 | TRBJ2-7 | . | TRBV27 | TGTGCCAGCAGTTTATTGACAGGGACCTACGAGCAGTACTTC | CASSLLTGTYEQYF
TRBD1 | 15 | TRBJ1-5 | . | TRBV28 | TGTGCCAGCACCCGGGGGGGGGACAGTGATCAGCCCCAGCATTTT | CASTRGGDSDQPQHF
. | 14 | TRBJ2-5 | few | TRBV7-2 | TGTGCCAGCAGCTTATACGGGGGAGGAGAGACCCAGTACTTC | CASSLYGGGETQYF
. | 14 | TRBJ2-7 | . | TRBV15 | TGTGCCACCAGCTTGGACAGTAATTCCTACGAGCAGTACTTC | CATSLDSNSYEQYF
TRBD2 | 14 | TRBJ2-7 | once | TRBV30 | TGCGCCTGGAGTCCTACTAGCGGGGTCTACGAGCAGTACTTC | CAWSPTSGVYEQYF
. | 15 | TRBJ1-1 | few | TRBV6-5 | TGTGCCAGCAGTTACTACGTCTATACAGGGCGCGAAGCTTTCTTT | CASSYYVYTGREAFF
. | 16 | TRBJ2-3 | . | TRBV15 | TGTGCCACCAGCAGAGATTCTAGGTCCCTCTCAAATACGCAGTATTTT | CATSRDSRSLSNTQYF
. | 16 | TRBJ1-5 | few | TRBV6-1 | TGTGCCAGCAGTGAAGGTGGGGGGTATAGCAATCAGCCCCAGCATTTT | CASSEGGGYSNQPQHF
TRBD1 | 18 | TRBJ1-4 | . | TRBV5-5 | TGTGCCAGCAGCCGATTTCGACAGGGAGGAGACTATAATGAAAAACTGTTTTTT | CASSRFRQGGDYNEKLFF
TRBD2 | 17 | TRBJ2-2 | . | TRBV4-2 | TGTGCCAGCAGCCAAGGTCCGGCGGGGGGGAACACCGGGGAGCTGTTTTTT | CASSQGPAGGNTGELFF
TRBD1 | 14 | TRBJ2-5 | once | TRBV18 | TGTGCCAGCTCAGGACAGGGTACGAGAGAGACCCAGTACTTC | CASSGQGTRETQYF
. | 18 | TRBJ2-7 | . | TRBV4-1 | TGCGCCAGCAGCCAAGGAGGGGTGAGGCGGGAACTGATGGGGGAGCAGTACTTC | CASSQGGVRRELMGEQYF
. | 15 | TRBJ1-3 | . | TRBV4-2 | TGTGCCAGCAGCCAAGTAGGGAGCTCTGGAAACACCATATATTTT | CASSQVGSSGNTIYF
. | 15 | TRBJ1-5 | . | TRBV6-5 | TGTGCCAGCAGTGCATTCCCCTATAGCAATCAGCCCCAGCATTTT | CASSAFPYSNQPQHF
. | 17 | TRBJ2-2 | . | TRBV5-6 | TGTGCCAGCAGCTCCTTATACCGGGTCTCGAACACCGGGGAGCTGTTTTTT | CASSSLYRVSNTGELFF
TRBD2 | 18 | TRBJ2-3 | . | TRBV27 | TGTGCCAGCAGTCCCGGGACTAGCGGGAGGGCTGGCACAGATACGCAGTATTTT | CASSPGTSGRAGTDTQYF
TRBD2 | 16 | TRBJ2-3 | . | TRBV27 | TGTGCCAGCGCTCCTTCTAGCGGGGGGGCCCAAAATACGCAGTATTTT | CASAPSSGGAQNTQYF
. | 13 | TRBJ2-5 | . | TRBV19 | TGTGCCAGTAGTAGCAGGATTACCGGGACCCAGTACTTC | CASSSRITGTQYF
. | 14 | TRBJ2-4 | . | TRBV27 | TGTGCCAGCAGCGACAGCGATATCAAAAACATTCAGTACTTC | CASSDSDIKNIQYF
. | 15 | TRBJ1-5 | . | TRBV19 | TGTGCCAGTAGGAGCGAAGGACAGAAACATCAGCCCCAGCATTTT | CASRSEGQKHQPQHF
. | 13 | TRBJ1-1 | . | TRBV28 | TGTGCCAGCAGTTCCGGGTTGAACACTGAAGCTTTCTTT | CASSSGLNTEAFF
. | 12 | TRBJ2-5 | . | TRBV11-1 | TGTGCCAGCAGCTTAAACAGGGAGACCCAGTACTTC | CASSLNRETQYF
. | 11 | TRBJ1-1 | . | TRBV6-5 | TGTGCCAGCAGGGCTGGCACTGAAGCTTTCTTT | CASRAGTEAFF